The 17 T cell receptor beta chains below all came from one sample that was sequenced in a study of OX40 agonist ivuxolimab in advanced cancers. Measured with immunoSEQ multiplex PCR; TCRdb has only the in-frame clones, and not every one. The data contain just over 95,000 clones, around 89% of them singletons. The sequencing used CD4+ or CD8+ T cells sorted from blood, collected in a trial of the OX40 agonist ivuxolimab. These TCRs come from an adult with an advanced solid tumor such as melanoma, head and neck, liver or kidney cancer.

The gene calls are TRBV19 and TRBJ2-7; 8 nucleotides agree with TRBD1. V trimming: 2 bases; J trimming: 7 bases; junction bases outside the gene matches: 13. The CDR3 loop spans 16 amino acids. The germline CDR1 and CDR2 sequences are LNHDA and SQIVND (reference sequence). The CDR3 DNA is TGTGCCAGTAGTATATTAGGGCAGGGGGCGCCGCAGGAGCAGTACTTC. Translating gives CASSILGQGAPQEQYF.

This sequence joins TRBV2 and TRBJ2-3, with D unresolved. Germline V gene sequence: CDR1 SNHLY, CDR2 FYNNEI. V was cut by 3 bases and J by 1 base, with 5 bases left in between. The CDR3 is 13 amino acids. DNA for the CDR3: TGTGCCAGCAGTGAGCCTCGCACAGATACGCAGTATTTT. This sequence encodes CASSEPRTDTQYF.

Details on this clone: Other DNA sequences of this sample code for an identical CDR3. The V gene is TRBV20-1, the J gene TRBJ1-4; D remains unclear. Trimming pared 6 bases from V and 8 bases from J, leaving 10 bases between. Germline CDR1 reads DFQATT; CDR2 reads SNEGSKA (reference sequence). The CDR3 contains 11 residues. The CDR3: CSARTREKLFF. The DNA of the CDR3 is TGCAGTGCCAGAACAAGGGAAAAACTGTTTTTT.

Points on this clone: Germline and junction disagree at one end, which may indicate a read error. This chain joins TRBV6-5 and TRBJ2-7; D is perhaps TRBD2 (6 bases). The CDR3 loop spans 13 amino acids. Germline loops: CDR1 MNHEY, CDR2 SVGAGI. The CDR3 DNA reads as TGTGTCAGCAGCCGGGACTCCTTGGGAGAGCAGTACTTC. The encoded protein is CVSSRDSLGEQYF.

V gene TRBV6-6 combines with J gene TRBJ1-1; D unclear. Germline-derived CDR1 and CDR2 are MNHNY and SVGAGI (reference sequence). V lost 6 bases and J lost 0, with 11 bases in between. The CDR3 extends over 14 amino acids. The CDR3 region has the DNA TGTGCCAGCAGACCGGAGGGCATGAACACTGAAGCTTTCTTT. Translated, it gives CASRPEGMNTEAFF.

CDR3: CASSDRASGGSNTGELFF. CDR3 nucleotides: TGTGCCAGCAGTGACCGGGCTAGCGGGGGCTCGAACACCGGGGAGCTGTTTTTT. This chain uses TRBV6-1 with TRBJ2-2, with 10 bases that match TRBD2. The CDR3 consists of 18 residues. Germline V gene sequence: CDR1 MNHNS, CDR2 SASEGT. The trim removed 3 bases at V and 0 bases at J, leaving 7 bases unmatched.

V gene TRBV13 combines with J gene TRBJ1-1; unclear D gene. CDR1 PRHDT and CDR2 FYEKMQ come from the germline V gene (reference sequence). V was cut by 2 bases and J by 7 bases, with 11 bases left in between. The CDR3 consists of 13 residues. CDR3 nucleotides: TGTGCCAGCAGCTTACGCTGGGCCGATGAAGCTTTCTTT. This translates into CASSLRWADEAFF.

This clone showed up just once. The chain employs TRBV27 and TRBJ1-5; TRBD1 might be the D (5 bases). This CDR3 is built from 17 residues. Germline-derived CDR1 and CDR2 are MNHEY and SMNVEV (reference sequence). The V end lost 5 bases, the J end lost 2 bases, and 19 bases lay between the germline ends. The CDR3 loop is CASSPYGGAGRNQPQHF. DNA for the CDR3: TGTGCCAGCAGTCCTTACGGCGGGGCAGGCCGCAATCAGCCCCAGCATTTT.

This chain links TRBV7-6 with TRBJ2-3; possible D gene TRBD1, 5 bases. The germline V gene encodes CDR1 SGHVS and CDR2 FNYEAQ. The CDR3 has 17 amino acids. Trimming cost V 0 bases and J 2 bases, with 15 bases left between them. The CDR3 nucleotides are TGTGCCAGCAGCTTAGCTGGTGCAGGGTTTGACACAGATACGCAGTATTTT. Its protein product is CASSLAGAGFDTDTQYF.

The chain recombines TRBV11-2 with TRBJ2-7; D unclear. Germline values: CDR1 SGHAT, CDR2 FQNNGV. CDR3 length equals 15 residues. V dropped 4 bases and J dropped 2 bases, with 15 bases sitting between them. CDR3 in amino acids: CASSSPFKDPYEQYF. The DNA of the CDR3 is TGTGCCAGCAGCTCCCCCTTTAAGGATCCCTACGAGCAGTACTTC.

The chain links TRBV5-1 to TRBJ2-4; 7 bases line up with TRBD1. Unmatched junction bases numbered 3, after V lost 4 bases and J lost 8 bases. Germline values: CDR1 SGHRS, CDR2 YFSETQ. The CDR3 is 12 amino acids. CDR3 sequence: CASSHDRDIQYF. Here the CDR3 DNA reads TGCGCCAGCAGCCATGACAGGGACATTCAGTACTTC.

The CDR3, as DNA: TGTGCCAGCAGTTACACAGGGAACACTGAAGCTTTCTTT. Its protein product is CASSYTGNTEAFF. The V gene is TRBV6-5, the J gene TRBJ1-1; D might be TRBD1 (5 bases). The ends were cut back, 2 bases at V and 1 base at J, with 5 bases in the middle. This CDR3 spans 13 amino acids. From germline, CDR1 is MNHEY and CDR2 SVGAGI.

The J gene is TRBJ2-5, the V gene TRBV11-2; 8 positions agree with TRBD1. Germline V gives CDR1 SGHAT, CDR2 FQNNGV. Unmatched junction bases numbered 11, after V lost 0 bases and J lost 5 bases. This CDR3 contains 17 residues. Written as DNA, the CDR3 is TGTGCCAGCAGCTTAGACCGGACAGGGCGGCCCTTTGAGACCCAGTACTTC. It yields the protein CASSLDRTGRPFETQYF.

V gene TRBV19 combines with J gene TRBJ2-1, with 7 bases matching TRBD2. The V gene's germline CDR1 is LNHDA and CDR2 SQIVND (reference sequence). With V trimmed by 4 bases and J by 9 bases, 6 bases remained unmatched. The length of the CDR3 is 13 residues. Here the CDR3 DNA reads TGTGCCAGTAGTACCCCGGGGACTACTGAGCAGTTCTTC. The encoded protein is CASSTPGTTEQFF.

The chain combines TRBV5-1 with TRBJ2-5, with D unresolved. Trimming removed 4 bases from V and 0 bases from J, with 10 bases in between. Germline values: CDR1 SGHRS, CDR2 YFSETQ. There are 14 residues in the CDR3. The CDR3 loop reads CASSMTSYQETQYF. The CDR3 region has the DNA TGCGCCAGCAGCATGACTTCGTACCAAGAGACCCAGTACTTC.

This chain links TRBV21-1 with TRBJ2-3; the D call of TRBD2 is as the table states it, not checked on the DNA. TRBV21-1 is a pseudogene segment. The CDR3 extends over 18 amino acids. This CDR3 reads CASSKLASGKAGTDTQYF. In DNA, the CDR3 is TGTGCCAGCAGCAAACTAGCTAGCGGGAAGGCGGGAACAGATACGCAGTATTTT.

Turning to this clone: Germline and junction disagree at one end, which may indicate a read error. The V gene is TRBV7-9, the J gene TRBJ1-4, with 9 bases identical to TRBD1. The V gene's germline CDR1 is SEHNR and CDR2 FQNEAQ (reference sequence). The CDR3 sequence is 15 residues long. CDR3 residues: CASSLATGGGEKLFF. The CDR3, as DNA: TGTGCCAGCAGCCTAGCGACAGGGGGAGGTGAAAAACTGTTTTTT.